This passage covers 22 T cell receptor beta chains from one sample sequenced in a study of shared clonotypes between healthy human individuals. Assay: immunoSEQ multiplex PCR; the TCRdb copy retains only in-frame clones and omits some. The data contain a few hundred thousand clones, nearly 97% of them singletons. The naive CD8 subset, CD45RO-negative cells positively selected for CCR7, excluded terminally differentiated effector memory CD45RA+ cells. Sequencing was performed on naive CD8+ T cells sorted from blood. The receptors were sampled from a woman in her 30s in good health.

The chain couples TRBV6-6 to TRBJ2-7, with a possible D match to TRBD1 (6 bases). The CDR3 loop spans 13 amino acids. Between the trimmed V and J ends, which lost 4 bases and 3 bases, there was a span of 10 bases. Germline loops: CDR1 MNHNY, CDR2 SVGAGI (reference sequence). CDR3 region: CASSLNRVYEQYF. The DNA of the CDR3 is TGTGCCAGCAGTTTGAACAGGGTCTACGAGCAGTACTTC.

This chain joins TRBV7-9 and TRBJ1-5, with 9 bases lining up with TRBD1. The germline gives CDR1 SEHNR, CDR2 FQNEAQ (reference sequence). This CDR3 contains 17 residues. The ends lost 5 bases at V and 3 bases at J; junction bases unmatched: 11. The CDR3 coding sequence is TGTGCCAGCAGCCCCGAAACGGGACAGGGCTACAATCAGCCCCAGCATTTT. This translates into CASSPETGQGYNQPQHF.

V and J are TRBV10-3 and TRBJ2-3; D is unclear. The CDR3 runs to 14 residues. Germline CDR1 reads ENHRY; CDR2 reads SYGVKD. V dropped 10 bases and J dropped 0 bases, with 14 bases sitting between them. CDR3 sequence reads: CASAPTESTDTQYF. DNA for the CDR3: TGTGCCAGCGCCCCCACGGAAAGCACAGATACGCAGTATTTT.

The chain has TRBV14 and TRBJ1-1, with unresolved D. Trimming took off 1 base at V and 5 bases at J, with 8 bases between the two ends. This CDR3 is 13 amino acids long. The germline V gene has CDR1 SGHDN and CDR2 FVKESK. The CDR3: CASSQGLQTEAFF. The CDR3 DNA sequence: TGTGCCAGCAGCCAAGGGTTACAGACTGAAGCTTTCTTT.

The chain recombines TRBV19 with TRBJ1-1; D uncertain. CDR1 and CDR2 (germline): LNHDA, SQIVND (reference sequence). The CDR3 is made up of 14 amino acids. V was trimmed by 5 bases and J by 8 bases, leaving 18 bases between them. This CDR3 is CASSHIRTPGEAFF. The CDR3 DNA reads TGTGCCAGTAGTCACATCAGGACTCCGGGGGAAGCTTTCTTT. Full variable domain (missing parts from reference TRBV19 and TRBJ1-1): DGGITQSPKYLFRKEGQNVTLSCEQNLNHDAMYWYRQDPGQGLRLIYYSQIVNDFQKGDIAEGYSVSREKKESFPLTVTSAQKNPTAFYLCASSHIRTPGEAFFGQGTRLTVV.

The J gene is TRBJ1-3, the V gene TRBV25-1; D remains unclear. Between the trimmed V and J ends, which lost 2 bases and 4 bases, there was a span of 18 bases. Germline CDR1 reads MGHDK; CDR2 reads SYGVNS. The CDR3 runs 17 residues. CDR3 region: CASSEGLKGGFGNTIYF. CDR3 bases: TGTGCCAGCAGTGAAGGGCTAAAGGGAGGGTTCGGAAACACCATATATTTT.

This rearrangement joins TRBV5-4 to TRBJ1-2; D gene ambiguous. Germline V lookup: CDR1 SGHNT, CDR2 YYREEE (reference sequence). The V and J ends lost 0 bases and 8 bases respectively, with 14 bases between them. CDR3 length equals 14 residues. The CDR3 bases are TGTGCCAGCAGCTTGGGGGCATCCCGCGGGGGCTACACCTTC. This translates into CASSLGASRGGYTF.

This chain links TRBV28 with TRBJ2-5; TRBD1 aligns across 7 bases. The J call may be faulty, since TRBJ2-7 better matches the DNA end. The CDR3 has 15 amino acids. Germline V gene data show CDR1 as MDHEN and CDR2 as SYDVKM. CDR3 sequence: CASSPAHRGSYEQYF. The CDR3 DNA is TGTGCCAGCAGCCCGGCCCACAGGGGCTCCTACGAGCAGTACTTC.

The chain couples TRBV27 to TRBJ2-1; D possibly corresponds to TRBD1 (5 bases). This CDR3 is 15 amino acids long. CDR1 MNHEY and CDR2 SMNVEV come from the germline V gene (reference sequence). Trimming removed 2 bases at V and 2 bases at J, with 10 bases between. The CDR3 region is CASSLRQPTYNEQFF. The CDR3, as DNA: TGTGCCAGCAGTTTAAGACAGCCAACCTACAATGAGCAGTTCTTC.

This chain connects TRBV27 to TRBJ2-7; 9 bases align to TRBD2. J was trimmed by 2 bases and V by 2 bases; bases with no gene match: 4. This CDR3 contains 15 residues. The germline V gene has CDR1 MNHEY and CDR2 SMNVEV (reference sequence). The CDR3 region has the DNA TGTGCCAGCAGTTTAGGGCCTAGCGGGACCTACGAGCAGTACTTC. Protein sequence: CASSLGPSGTYEQYF.

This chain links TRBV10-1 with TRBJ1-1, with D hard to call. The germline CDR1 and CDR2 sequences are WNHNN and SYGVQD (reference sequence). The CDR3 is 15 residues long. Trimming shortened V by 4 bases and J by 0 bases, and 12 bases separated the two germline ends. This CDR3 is CASSAVTGMNTEAFF. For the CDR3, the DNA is TGCGCCAGCAGTGCCGTGACGGGCATGAACACTGAAGCTTTCTTT.

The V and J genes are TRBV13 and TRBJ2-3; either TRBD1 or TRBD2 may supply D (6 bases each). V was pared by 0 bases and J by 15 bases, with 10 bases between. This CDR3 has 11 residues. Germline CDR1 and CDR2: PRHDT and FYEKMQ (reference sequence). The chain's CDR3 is CASSLGRDNYF. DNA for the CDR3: TGTGCCAGCAGCTTAGGGCGGGACAACTATTTT.

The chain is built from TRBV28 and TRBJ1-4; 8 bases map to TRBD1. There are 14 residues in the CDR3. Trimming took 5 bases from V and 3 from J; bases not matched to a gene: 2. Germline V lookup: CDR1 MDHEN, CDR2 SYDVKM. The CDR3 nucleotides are TGTGCCAGCAGTGGACAGGGATCTAATGAAAAACTGTTTTTT. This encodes CASSGQGSNEKLFF.

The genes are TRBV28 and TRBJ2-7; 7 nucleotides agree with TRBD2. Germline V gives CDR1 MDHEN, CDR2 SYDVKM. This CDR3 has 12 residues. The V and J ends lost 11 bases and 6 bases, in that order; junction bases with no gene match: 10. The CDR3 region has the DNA TGTGCCCGTTTGGGGGGGAGCTCCGAGCAGTACTTC. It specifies CARLGGSSEQYF.

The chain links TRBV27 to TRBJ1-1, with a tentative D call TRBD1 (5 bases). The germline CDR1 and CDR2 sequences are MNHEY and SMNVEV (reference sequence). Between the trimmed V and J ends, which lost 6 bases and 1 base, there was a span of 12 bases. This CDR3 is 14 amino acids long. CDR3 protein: CASSSGLWNTEAFF. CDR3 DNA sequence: TGTGCCAGCAGCTCGGGACTATGGAACACTGAAGCTTTCTTT.

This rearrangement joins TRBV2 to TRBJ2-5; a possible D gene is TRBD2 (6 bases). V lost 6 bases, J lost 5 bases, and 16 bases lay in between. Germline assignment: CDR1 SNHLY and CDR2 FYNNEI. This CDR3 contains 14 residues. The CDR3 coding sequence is TGTGCCAGCAGCTCACCGGGGGTCTTGGAGACCCAGTACTTC. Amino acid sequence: CASSSPGVLETQYF.

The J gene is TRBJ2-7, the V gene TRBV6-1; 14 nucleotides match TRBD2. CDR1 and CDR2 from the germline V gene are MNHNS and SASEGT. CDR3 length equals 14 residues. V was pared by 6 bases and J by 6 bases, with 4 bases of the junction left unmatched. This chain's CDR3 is CASRGTSGSREQYF. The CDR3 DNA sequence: TGTGCCAGCAGGGGGACTAGCGGGAGTCGCGAGCAGTACTTC.

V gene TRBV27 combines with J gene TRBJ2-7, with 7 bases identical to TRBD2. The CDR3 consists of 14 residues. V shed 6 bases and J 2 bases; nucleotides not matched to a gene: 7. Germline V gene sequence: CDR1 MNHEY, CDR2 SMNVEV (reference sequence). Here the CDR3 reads CASSLAGLTYEQYF. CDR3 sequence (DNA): TGTGCCAGCAGCTTAGCGGGCCTGACCTACGAGCAGTACTTC.

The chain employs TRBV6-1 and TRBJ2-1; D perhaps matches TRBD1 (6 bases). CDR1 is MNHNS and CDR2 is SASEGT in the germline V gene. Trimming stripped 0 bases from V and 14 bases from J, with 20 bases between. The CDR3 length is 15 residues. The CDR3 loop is CASSEAQGRGSIEFF. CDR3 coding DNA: TGTGCCAGCAGTGAAGCTCAGGGTAGGGGGAGTATTGAGTTCTTC.

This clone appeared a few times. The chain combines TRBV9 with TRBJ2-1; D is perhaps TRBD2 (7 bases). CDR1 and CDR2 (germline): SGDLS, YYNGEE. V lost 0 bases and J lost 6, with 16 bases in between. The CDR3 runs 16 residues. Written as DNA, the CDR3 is TGTGCCAGCAGCGTAGCTAGGGGGAGGGCGGGCAATGAGCAGTTCTTC. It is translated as CASSVARGRAGNEQFF. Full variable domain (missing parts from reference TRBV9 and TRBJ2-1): DSGVTQTPKHLITATGQRVTLRCSPRSGDLSVYWYQQSLDQGLQFLIQYYNGEERAKGNILERFSAQQFPDLHSELNLSSLELGDSALYFCASSVARGRAGNEQFFGPGTRLTVL.

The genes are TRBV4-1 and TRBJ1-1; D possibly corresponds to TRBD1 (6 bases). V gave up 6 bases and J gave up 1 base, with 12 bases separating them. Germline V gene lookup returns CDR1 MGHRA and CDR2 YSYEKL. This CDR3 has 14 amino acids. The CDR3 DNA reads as TGCGCCAGCAGGGTCCTGGGGGCGAACACTGAAGCTTTCTTT. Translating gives CASRVLGANTEAFF.

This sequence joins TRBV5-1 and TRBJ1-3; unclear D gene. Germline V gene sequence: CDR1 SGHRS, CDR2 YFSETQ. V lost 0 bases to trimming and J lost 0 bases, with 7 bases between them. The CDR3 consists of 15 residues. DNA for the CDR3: TGCGCCAGCAGCTTGGAGACACTCTCTGGAAACACCATATATTTT. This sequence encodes CASSLETLSGNTIYF.